A selection of T cell receptor beta chains follows, all from one sample in a study of human T cells and chemical hapten exposure. TCRdb ran MiXCR on the RACE reads and lists one entry per CDR3 protein. Of 250,000 to 300,000 distinct CDR3 sequences in the sample, around 7.7% were seen once. Material: whole blood, obtained in connection with sensitization to the hapten diphenylcyclopropenone (DPC). The origin of the receptors is a man aged 18 to 29 with alopecia areata. Some clones in this sample may be carry-over from other donors' samples. Both conserved end residues are part of each CDR3. The D gene is left open where the match is weak. A row's size may be missing; if present it is once, few, many or a size class.

size	D	J	V	DNA	CDR3
few	NA	TRBJ1-2	TRBV4-2	TGTGCCAGCAGCCAAGAGATCCAGGGCCCTCTCTATGGCTACACCTTC	CASSQEIQGPLYGYTF
few	NA	TRBJ1-6	TRBV9	TGTGCCAGCAGCGTAACAGAGGGCTATAATTCACCCCTCCACTTT	CASSVTEGYNSPLHF
NA	NA	TRBJ1-2	TRBV20-1	TGCAGTGCTGAAGACCATTTGCCGAGATCCCCCTATGGCTACACCTTC	CSAEDHLPRSPYGYTF
NA	TRBD2	TRBJ2-5	TRBV6-5	TGTGCCAGCACCTCCCGGGGTGGCGGGGGGGCTTCCGAGACCCAGTACTTC	CASTSRGGGGASETQYF
few	TRBD1	TRBJ2-2	TRBV28	TGTGCCAGCAGTCTTGACAGGGCTAGGGGCACCGGGGAGCTGTTTTTT	CASSLDRARGTGELFF
NA	NA	TRBJ2-3	TRBV25-1	TGTGCCAGCAGTGAATCCCTCCGATTGGGACCAGATACGCAGTATTTT	CASSESLRLGPDTQYF
few	NA	TRBJ2-1	TRBV7-3	TGTGCCAGCAGCCCCGGGACCGCTCATTACAATGAGCAGTTCTTC	CASSPGTAHYNEQFF
few	NA	TRBJ1-1	TRBV7-9	TGTGCCAGCAGCTTAGTTCAGAATACGAACACTGAAGCTTTCTTT	CASSLVQNTNTEAFF
NA	TRBD1	TRBJ1-5	TRBV27	TGTGCCAGCAGTTCCAACAGGGGGCTGGGGCCCCAGCATTTT	CASSSNRGLGPQHF
many	NA	TRBJ2-2	TRBV5-6	TGTGCCAGCAGCTTGGCGGGCAGGGTCAACGGGGAGCTGTTTTTT	CASSLAGRVNGELFF
NA	TRBD1	TRBJ1-6	TRBV3-1	TGTGCCAGCAGCCGTACTATGACAGGGAGCTCCTATAATTCACCCCTCCACTTT	CASSRTMTGSSYNSPLHF
NA	NA	TRBJ1-5	TRBV27	TGTGCCAGCAGTCTGGTATTCAATCAGCCCCAGCATTTT	CASSLVFNQPQHF
few	NA	TRBJ1-1	TRBV4-2	TGTGCCAGCAGCCAACTTGGCGGCTGGAACACTGAAGCTTTCTTT	CASSQLGGWNTEAFF
few	NA	TRBJ1-6	TRBV5-1	TGCGCCAGCAGCTTGGTTGCTGGGTACGATTCACCCCTCCACTTT	CASSLVAGYDSPLHF
many	TRBD2	TRBJ2-7	TRBV11-2	TGTGCCAGCAGGCGACTAGCGGGGGGATCCTACGAGCAGTACTTC	CASRRLAGGSYEQYF
few	NA	TRBJ1-4	TRBV11-2	TGTGCCAGCAATCCCCCGGGACGGACAAATGAAAAACTGTTTTTT	CASNPPGRTNEKLFF
few	NA	TRBJ1-6	TRBV21-1	TGTGCCAGCAGCAGTATAAGTATTGGGGGCCCTTCTAATTCACCCCTCCACTTT	CASSSISIGGPSNSPLHF
NA	TRBD1	TRBJ2-5	TRBV5-1	TGCGCCAGCAGCTACTTGGCAGGGGGAGAAGAGACCCAGTACTTC	CASSYLAGGEETQYF
few	TRBD1	TRBJ2-3	TRBV24-1	TGTGCCACCAGTGATGACTTCGGGACAGTTTCTAGCACAGATACGCAGTATTTT	CATSDDFGTVSSTDTQYF
few	TRBD1	TRBJ1-2	TRBV5-6	TGTGCCAGCAGCTTCCGCACAGGGGGGATTGGCTACACCTTC	CASSFRTGGIGYTF
few	NA	TRBJ2-6	TRBV14	TGTGCCAGCAGCCCCGCAACCTCTGGGGCCAACGTCCTGACTTTC	CASSPATSGANVLTF
NA	NA	TRBJ1-1	TRBV20-1	TGCAGTGCCCGGCCCGCCGGGGACACTGAAGCTTTCTTT	CSARPAGDTEAFF
few	NA	TRBJ2-1	TRBV6-5	TGTGCCAGCAGTTACATCGGGGGGCTTAATGAGCAGTTCTTC	CASSYIGGLNEQFF
NA	NA	TRBJ2-1	TRBV29-1	TGCAGCACCAACTACTACAATGAGCAGTTCTTC	CSTNYYNEQFF
NA	NA	TRBJ1-1	TRBV7-9	TGTGCCAGCAGCTTTATCGGCAGGGGTAAGAACACTGAAGCTTTCTTT	CASSFIGRGKNTEAFF
NA	NA	TRBJ1-5	TRBV7-2	TGTGCCAGCAGCTTAGTTCGGGGATGGGATCAGCCCCAGCATTTT	CASSLVRGWDQPQHF
few	NA	TRBJ2-7	TRBV28	TGTGCCAGCAGTCCGAGGCCGGGACTGGACACCTACGAGCAGTACTTC	CASSPRPGLDTYEQYF
few	NA	TRBJ1-1	TRBV6-1	TGTGCCAGCACCTTACCGTCGGGAGGGGGTACTGAAGCTTTCTTT	CASTLPSGGGTEAFF
many	NA	TRBJ1-3	TRBV11-2	TGTGCCAGCAGCGCTATCCCAACAGTGAACACCATATATTTT	CASSAIPTVNTIYF
many	TRBD2	TRBJ2-5	TRBV4-2	TGTGCCAGCAGCCAAGACGGGACTACGCGGACCCAGTACTTC	CASSQDGTTRTQYF
few	NA	TRBJ1-4	TRBV13	TGTGCCAGCAGCTTAAGAGACAGAACTAATGAAAAACTGTTTTTT	CASSLRDRTNEKLFF
NA	NA	TRBJ2-2	TRBV5-5	TGTGCCAGCAGCCAGACAGGCTACGGGGAGCTGTTTTTT	CASSQTGYGELFF
NA	TRBD1	TRBJ2-5	TRBV6-2/TRBV6-3	TGTGCCAGCAGTTACGCCGGGACAGGGAAAGAGACCCAGTACTTC	CASSYAGTGKETQYF
NA	NA	TRBJ1-4	TRBV6-2/TRBV6-3	TGTGCCAGCAGTTGGGCTGGGGTAGACCCCGATCCGAAGAAACTGTTTTTT	CASSWAGVDPDPKKLFF
many	TRBD1	TRBJ2-5	TRBV6-5	TGTGCCAGCAGTTTTTCCGGGACAGGGGACGGGGAGACCCAGTACTTC	CASSFSGTGDGETQYF
many	TRBD2	TRBJ2-4	TRBV28	TGTGCCAGCAGTTTGCCCCTACGGGGGGACATTCAGTACTTC	CASSLPLRGDIQYF
few	NA	TRBJ1-6	TRBV2	TGTGCCAGCTGCAGGGTAGGGCCTAATTCACCCCTCCACTTT	CASCRVGPNSPLHF
few	NA	TRBJ1-2	TRBV5-1	TGCGCCAGCAGCTTGGGAGGGCTGGGTCCTTCTGGCTACACCTTC	CASSLGGLGPSGYTF
NA	NA	TRBJ1-6	TRBV3-1	TGTGCCAGCAGCCAAGTCCTTCGGGGTTCCCCCCTCCACTTT	CASSQVLRGSPLHF
NA	NA	TRBJ1-2	TRBV2	TGTGCCAGCCCGAAGAGCGCAGGAGCTTATGGCTACACCTTC	CASPKSAGAYGYTF